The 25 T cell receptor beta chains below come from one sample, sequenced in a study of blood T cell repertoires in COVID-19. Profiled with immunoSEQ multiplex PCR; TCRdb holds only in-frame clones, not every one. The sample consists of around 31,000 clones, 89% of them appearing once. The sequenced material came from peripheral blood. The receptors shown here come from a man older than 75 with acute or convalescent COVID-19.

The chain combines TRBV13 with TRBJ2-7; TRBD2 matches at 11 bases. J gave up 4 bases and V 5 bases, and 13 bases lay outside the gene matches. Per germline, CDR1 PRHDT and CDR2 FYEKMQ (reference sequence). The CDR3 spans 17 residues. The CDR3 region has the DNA TGTGCCAGCAGCCGCAAGTATCGGGGACTAGCGGAGTACGAGCAGTACTTC. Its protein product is CASSRKYRGLAEYEQYF. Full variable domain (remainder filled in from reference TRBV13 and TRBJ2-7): AAGVIQSPRHLIKEKRETATLKCYPIPRHDTVYWYQQGPGQDPQFLISFYEKMQSDKGSIPDRFSAQQFSDYHSELNMSSLELGDSALYFCASSRKYRGLAEYEQYFGPGTRLTVT.

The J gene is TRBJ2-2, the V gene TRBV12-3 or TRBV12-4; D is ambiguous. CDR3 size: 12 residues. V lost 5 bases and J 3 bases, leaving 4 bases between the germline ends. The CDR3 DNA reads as TGTGCCAGCAGTCCAGACACCGGGGAGCTGTTTTTT. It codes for CASSPDTGELFF.

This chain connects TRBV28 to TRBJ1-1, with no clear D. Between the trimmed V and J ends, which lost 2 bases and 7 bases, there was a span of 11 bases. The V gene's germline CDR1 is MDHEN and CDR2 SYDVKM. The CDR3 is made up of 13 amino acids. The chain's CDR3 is CASSLDTRVEAFF. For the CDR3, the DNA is TGTGCCAGCAGTTTAGATACCCGAGTTGAAGCTTTCTTT.

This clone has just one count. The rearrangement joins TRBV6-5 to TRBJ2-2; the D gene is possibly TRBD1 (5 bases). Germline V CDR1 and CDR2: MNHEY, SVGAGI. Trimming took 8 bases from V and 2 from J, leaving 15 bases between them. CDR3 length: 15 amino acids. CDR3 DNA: TGTGCCAGCGTGCAAGGGGCAGCCAACACCGGGGAGCTGTTTTTT. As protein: CASVQGAANTGELFF.

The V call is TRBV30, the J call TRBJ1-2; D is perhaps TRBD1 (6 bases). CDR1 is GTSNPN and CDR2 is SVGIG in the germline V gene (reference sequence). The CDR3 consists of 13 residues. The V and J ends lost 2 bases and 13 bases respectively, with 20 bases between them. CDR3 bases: TGTGCCTGGAGTCTACAGGGAAGTTTGGGGTGCACCTTC. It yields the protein CAWSLQGSLGCTF.

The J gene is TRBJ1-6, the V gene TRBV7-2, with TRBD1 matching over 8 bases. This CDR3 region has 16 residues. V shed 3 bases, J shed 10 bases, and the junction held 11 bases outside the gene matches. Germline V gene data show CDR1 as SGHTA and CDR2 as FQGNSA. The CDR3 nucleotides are TGTGCCAGCAGCTTCGCCGCCAGACAGGGGCGGTCACCCCTCCACTTT. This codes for CASSFAARQGRSPLHF.

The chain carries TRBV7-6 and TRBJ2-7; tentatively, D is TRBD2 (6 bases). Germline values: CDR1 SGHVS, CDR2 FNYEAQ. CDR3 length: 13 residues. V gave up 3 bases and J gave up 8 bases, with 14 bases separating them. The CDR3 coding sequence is TGTGCCAGCAGCTTTCAAACCGGGACTCAGCAGTACTTC. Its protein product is CASSFQTGTQQYF.

The CDR3 DNA reads as TGTGCCATCGCACGACAGGGGAACACTGAAGCTTTCTTT. Encoded protein: CAIARQGNTEAFF. The rearrangement joins TRBV10-3 to TRBJ1-1, with 7 bases aligning to TRBD1. There are 13 residues in the CDR3. V shed 8 bases and J 1 base; nucleotides not matched to a gene: 4. In germline, CDR1 is ENHRY, CDR2 SYGVKD.

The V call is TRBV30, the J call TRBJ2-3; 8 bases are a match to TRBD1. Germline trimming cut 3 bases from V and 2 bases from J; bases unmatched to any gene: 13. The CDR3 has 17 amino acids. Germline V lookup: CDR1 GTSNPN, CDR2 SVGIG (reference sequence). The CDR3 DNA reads TGTGCCTGGAGATTACTCAGTTGGGACAGGAACACAGATACGCAGTATTTT. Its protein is CAWRLLSWDRNTDTQYF.

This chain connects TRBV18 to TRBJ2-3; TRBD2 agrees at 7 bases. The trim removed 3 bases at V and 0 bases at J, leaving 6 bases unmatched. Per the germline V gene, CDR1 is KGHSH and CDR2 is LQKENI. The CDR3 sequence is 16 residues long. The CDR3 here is CASSPLGTTSTDTQYF. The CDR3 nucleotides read TGTGCCAGCTCACCCCTCGGGACTACGAGCACAGATACGCAGTATTTT.

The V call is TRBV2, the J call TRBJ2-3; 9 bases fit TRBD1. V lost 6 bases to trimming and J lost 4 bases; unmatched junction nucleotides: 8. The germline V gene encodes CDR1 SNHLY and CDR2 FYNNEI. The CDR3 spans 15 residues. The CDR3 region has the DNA TGTGCCAGCAGGACGACAGGGGGAGGCCCAGATACGCAGTATTTT. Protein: CASRTTGGGPDTQYF.

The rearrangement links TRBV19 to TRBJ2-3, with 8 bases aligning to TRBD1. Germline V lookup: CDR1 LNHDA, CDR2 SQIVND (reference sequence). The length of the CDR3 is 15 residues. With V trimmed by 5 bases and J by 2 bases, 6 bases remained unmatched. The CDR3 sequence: CASSARQGFTDTQYF. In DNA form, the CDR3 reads TGTGCCAGTAGTGCCCGACAGGGGTTCACAGATACGCAGTATTTT.

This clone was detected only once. The CDR3: CASSRFGGRSSYNEQFF. The CDR3, as DNA: TGTGCCAGTAGTCGTTTTGGCGGGAGGAGCTCCTACAATGAGCAGTTCTTC. V usage is TRBV19 and J usage is TRBJ2-1, with 8 positions matching TRBD2. Losses at the gene ends were 5 bases for V and 0 bases for J; bases not matched to a gene: 9. This CDR3 has 17 amino acids. From germline, CDR1 is LNHDA and CDR2 SQIVND (reference sequence).

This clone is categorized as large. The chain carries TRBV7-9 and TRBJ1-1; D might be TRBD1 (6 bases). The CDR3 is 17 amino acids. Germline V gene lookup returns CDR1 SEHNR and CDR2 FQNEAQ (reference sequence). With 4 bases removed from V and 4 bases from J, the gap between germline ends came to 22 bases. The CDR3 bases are TGTGCCAGCAGCTCCCGGGGGGACAATCTAAGGAGCACTGAAGCTTTCTTT. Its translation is CASSSRGDNLRSTEAFF.

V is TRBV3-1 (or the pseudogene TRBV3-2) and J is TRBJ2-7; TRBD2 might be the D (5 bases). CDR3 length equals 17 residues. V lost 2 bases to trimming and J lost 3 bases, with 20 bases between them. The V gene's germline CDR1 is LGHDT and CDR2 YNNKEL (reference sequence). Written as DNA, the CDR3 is TGTGCCAGCAGCCAACGCCTCCGGGAACCACTCGACTACGAGCAGTACTTC. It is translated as CASSQRLREPLDYEQYF.

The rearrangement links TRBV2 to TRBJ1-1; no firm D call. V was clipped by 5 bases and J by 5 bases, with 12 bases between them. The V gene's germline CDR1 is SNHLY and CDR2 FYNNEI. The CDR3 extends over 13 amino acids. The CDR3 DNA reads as TGTGCCAGCAGTCTACAGTGGATAACTGAAGCTTTCTTT. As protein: CASSLQWITEAFF.

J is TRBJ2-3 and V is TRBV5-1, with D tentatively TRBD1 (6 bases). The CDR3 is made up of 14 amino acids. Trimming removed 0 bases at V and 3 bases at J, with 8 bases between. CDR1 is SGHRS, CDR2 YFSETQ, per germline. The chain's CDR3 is CASSLGGLTDTQYF. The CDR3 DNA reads TGCGCCAGCAGCTTGGGGGGGCTGACAGATACGCAGTATTTT. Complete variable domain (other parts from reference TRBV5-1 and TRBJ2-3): KAGVTQTPRYLIKTRGQQVTLSCSPISGHRSVSWYQQTPGQGLQFLFEYFSETQRNKGNFPGRFSGRQFSNSRSEMNVSTLELGDSALYLCASSLGGLTDTQYFGPGTRLTVL.

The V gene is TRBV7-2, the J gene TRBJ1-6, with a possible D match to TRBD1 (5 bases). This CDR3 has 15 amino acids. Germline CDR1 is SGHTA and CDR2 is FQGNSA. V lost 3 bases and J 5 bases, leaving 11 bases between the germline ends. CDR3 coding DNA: TGTGCCAGCAGCTTTGGGCCGGACAATAATTCACCCCTCCACTTT. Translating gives CASSFGPDNNSPLHF.

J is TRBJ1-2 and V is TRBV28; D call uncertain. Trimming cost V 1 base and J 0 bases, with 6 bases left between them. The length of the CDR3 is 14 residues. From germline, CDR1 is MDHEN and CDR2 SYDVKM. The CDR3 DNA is TGTGCCAGCAGTTTATTAGCAGCTAACTATGGCTACACCTTC. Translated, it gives CASSLLAANYGYTF.

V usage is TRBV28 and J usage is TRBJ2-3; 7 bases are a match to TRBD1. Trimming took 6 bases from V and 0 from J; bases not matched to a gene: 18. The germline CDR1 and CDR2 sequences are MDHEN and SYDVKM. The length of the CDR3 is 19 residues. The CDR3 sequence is CASSVMWRQGRASTDTQYF. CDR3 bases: TGTGCCAGCAGCGTAATGTGGCGACAGGGAAGGGCCAGCACAGATACGCAGTATTTT.

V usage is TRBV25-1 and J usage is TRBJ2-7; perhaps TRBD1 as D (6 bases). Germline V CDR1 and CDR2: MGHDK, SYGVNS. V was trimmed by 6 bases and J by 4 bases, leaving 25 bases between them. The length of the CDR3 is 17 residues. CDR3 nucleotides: TGTGCCAGCAGCACCTTCCGGGGACATCCCGCCAATTACGAGCAGTACTTC. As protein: CASSTFRGHPANYEQYF.

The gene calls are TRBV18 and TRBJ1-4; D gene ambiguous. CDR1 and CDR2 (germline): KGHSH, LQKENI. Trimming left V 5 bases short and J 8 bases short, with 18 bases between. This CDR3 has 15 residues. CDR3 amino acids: CASSGEAAGGEKLFF. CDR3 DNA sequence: TGTGCCAGCTCAGGGGAGGCTGCAGGTGGAGAAAAACTGTTTTTT.

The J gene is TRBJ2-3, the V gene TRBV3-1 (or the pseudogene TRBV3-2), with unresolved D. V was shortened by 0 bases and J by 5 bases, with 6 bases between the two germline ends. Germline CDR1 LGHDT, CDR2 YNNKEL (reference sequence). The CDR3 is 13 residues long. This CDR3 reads CASSQDKRDTQYF. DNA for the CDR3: TGTGCCAGCAGCCAAGATAAGAGAGATACGCAGTATTTT.

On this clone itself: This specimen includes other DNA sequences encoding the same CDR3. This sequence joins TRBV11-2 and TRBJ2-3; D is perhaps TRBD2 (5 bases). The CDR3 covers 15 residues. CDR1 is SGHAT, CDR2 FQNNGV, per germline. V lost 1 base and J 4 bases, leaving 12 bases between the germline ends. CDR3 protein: CASSLGGRRADTQYF. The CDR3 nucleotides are TGTGCCAGCAGCTTAGGTGGGAGAAGGGCAGATACGCAGTATTTT.

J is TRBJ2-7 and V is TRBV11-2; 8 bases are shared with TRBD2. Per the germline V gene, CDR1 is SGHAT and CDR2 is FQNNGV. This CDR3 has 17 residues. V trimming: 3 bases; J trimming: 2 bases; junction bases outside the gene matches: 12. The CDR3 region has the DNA TGTGCCAGCAGCTTTCCCCTCACGGGACTAGAGACCTACGAGCAGTACTTC. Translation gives CASSFPLTGLETYEQYF.